These T cell receptor beta chains were read from a single sample in a study of blood T cell repertoires in COVID-19. TCRdb keeps only in-frame clones here, not all; method: immunoSEQ multiplex PCR. Among approximately 300,000 clones listed, about 82% were seen once. The sample comprised peripheral blood. These receptors originate from a woman aged 50 to 65 with acute or convalescent COVID-19. CDR3s include the opening cysteine and the closing phenylalanine or tryptophan. Each record gives: V gene, J gene, CDR3 protein.

>TRBV5-4|TRBJ2-5
CASSLGLAGNRETQYF
>TRBV9|TRBJ2-1
CASSVVLEAEQFF
>TRBV9|TRBJ2-3
CASSSPGTRTDTQYF
>TRBV15|TRBJ2-7
CATSPEPDRAYEQYF
>TRBV9|TRBJ2-7
CASSVGVASYEQYF
>TRBV2|TRBJ1-4
CASSGFLREKLFF
>TRBV11-2|TRBJ2-1
CASSLGGGLPFF
>TRBV5-1|TRBJ2-7
CASSLDRGEQYF
>TRBV5-4|TRBJ1-1
CASSGGQGPPGAFF
>TRBV7-3|TRBJ1-1
CASSLTGTGDRTEAFF
>TRBV28|TRBJ2-3
CASLSQGGTQYF
>TRBV7-9|TRBJ2-1
CASSSPKGQPFRYNEQFF
>TRBV5-3|TRBJ2-1
CARSLEDGSSYNEQFF
>TRBV5-1|TRBJ2-7
CASSLDSLRPYEQYF
>TRBV28|TRBJ1-1
CASSLLGGRNTEAFF
>TRBV11-2|TRBJ1-5
CASSLRGYSNQPQHF
>TRBV6-7|TRBJ2-5
CASSRTSGQETQYF
>TRBV19|TRBJ1-1
CASSTSDIMNTEAFF
>TRBV19|TRBJ2-7
CASSTPTATYEQYF
>TRBV2|TRBJ1-2
CASTSTGSVYGYTF
>TRBV18|TRBJ2-3
CASSPGLAGGNTQYF
>TRBV7-3|TRBJ2-1
CASSLKGPREGHLSEQFF
>TRBV4-3|TRBJ2-5
CASSRGTSGYQETQYF
>TRBV9|TRBJ2-7
CASSVVLAGGEQYF
>TRBV4-3|TRBJ1-2
CASSQDAGVYGYTF
>TRBV19|TRBJ1-5
CASSRGTSRQLPQHF
>TRBV7-6|TRBJ2-7
CASSSKTGGGEQYF
>TRBV24-1|TRBJ2-1
CATSDLQMGLAGADEQFF
>TRBV5-1|TRBJ2-1
CASSPTGTRSSGEQFF
>TRBV5-1|TRBJ2-7
CASSLGSGTGYEQYF
>TRBV7-6|TRBJ2-7
CASSPLPGQPYEQYF
>TRBV18|TRBJ1-2
CASSPGGVLNYGYTF